These 21 T cell receptor beta chains came from one sample sequenced in a study of T cell repertoires in cytomegalovirus infection. TCRdb ran MiXCR on the reads and lists one entry per CDR3 protein. The table lists more than 55,000 distinct CDR3 sequences, approximately 22% of them singletons, with roughly two thirds in the top ten. These receptors are not linked to any known antigen. Here the sequenced sample was CD8+ T cells from cultured PBMCs, taken from culture after CMV antigen stimulation. These receptors all come from a human donor in good health (CMV status not recorded). Some clones in this sample may be carry-over from other donors' samples.

This clonotype was found a few times. This chain joins TRBV5-1 and TRBJ1-1; D gene unclear. Trimming left V 0 bases short and J 2 bases short, with 8 bases between. The V gene's germline CDR1 is SGHRS and CDR2 YFSETQ. This CDR3 region has 14 residues. The CDR3, as DNA: TGCGCCAGCAGCTTGGGACCCTACAACACTGAAGCTTTCTTT. This sequence encodes CASSLGPYNTEAFF.

The chain recombines TRBV10-3 with TRBJ2-1; D is unresolved. V was clipped by 2 bases and J by 9 bases, with 5 bases between them. CDR1 ENHRY and CDR2 SYGVKD come from the germline V gene. The CDR3 runs to 11 residues. The CDR3 coding sequence is TGTGCCATCAGTGAGGCCGGTGAGCAGTTCTTC. Protein: CAISEAGEQFF.

This clonotype was recorded at least ten times. J is TRBJ1-6 and V is TRBV7-8; no definite D call. This CDR3 contains 16 residues. The germline V and J ends were trimmed by 5 bases and 8 bases, with 19 bases remaining between them. The germline V gene has CDR1 SGHVS and CDR2 FQNEAQ. CDR3 DNA sequence: TGTGCCAGCAGCCCTTTTTTGACGGCTAAGGATTCACCCCTCCACTTT. Translated, it gives CASSPFLTAKDSPLHF.

This clonotype was observed a few times. The chain uses TRBV7-9 and TRBJ1-2, with a possible D match to TRBD1 (6 bases). The CDR3 contains 14 residues. Trimming stripped 7 bases from V and 0 bases from J, with 12 bases between. Per germline, CDR1 SEHNR and CDR2 FQNEAQ (reference sequence). CDR3 sequence reads: CASTQGMANYGYTF. In DNA, the CDR3 is TGTGCCAGCACCCAGGGGATGGCTAACTATGGCTACACCTTC.

The genes are TRBV7-2 and TRBJ1-2, with a weak D call TRBD1 (6 bases). This CDR3 region has 11 residues. Per the germline V gene, CDR1 is SGHTA and CDR2 is FQGNSA. Between the trimmed V and J ends, which lost 7 bases and 9 bases, there was a span of 12 bases. As DNA, the CDR3 is TGTGCCAGCACGAGGGGGGATCGCTACACCTTC. As protein: CASTRGDRYTF.

The rearrangement uses TRBV5-4 and TRBJ1-1; possible D gene TRBD1, 6 bases. This CDR3 spans 13 amino acids. Trimming removed 4 bases from V and 6 bases from J, with 13 bases in between. Per germline, CDR1 SGHNT and CDR2 YYREEE (reference sequence). CDR3 amino acids: CASSISGAAEAFF. For the CDR3, the DNA is TGTGCCAGCAGCATCTCGGGGGCCGCTGAAGCTTTCTTT.

J is TRBJ2-2 and V is TRBV28; D perhaps matches TRBD1 (6 bases). This CDR3 region has 16 residues. CDR1 is MDHEN and CDR2 is SYDVKM in the germline V gene. V was clipped by 5 bases and J by 4 bases, with 17 bases between them. CDR3: CASSPHTGTLTGELFF. CDR3 in DNA: TGTGCCAGCAGTCCCCATACCGGGACACTCACCGGGGAGCTGTTTTTT. Variable domain in full (rest from reference TRBV28 and TRBJ2-2): DVKVTQSSRYLVKRTGEKVFLECVQDMDHENMFWYRQDPGLGLRLIYFSYDVKMKEKGDIPEGYSVSREKKERFSLILESASTNQTSMYLCASSPHTGTLTGELFFGEGSRLTVL.

J is TRBJ1-5 and V is TRBV7-2, with unresolved D. The CDR3 has 14 amino acids. V was cut by 5 bases and J by 3 bases, with 11 bases left in between. The germline V gene has CDR1 SGHTA and CDR2 FQGNSA. The CDR3 coding sequence is TGTGCCAGCAGCCTCTCAGGACTCAATCAGCCCCAGCATTTT. This encodes CASSLSGLNQPQHF.

The chain links TRBV4-1 to TRBJ1-2; weak D call: TRBD1 (5 bases). The length of the CDR3 is 16 residues. Germline CDR1 is MGHRA and CDR2 is YSYEKL. The germline V and J ends were trimmed by 0 bases and 4 bases, with 15 bases remaining between them. The CDR3, as DNA: TGCGCCAGCAGCCAAGACCCCGGGACGGTCCTCTATGGCTACACCTTC. This sequence encodes CASSQDPGTVLYGYTF.

This clonotype came up many times. The chain couples TRBV12-3 or TRBV12-4 to TRBJ1-2; D remains ambiguous. This CDR3 has 14 residues. Trimming took 6 bases from V and 3 from J, leaving 14 bases between them. The CDR3 region has the DNA TGTGCCAGCAGCGTGATGGGAGACCACTATGGCTACACCTTC. Translation gives CASSVMGDHYGYTF.

The CDR3 DNA reads as TGTGCCAGCAGTTTACCCATCCGCCGACAGGGACAATGGATTCAGCCCCAGCATTTT. This sequence encodes CASSLPIRRQGQWIQPQHF. The chain carries TRBV12-3 or TRBV12-4 and TRBJ1-5; TRBD1 agrees at 7 bases. The CDR3 contains 19 residues. Germline trimming cut 2 bases from V and 6 bases from J; bases unmatched to any gene: 19.

The chain combines TRBV5-1 with TRBJ2-1, with TRBD1 as a possible D gene (5 bases). CDR3 length equals 15 residues. V gave up 0 bases and J gave up 2 bases, with 9 bases separating them. Per germline, CDR1 SGHRS and CDR2 YFSETQ. The CDR3 spells CASSLAQGTYNEQFF. CDR3 coding DNA: TGCGCCAGCAGCTTGGCCCAGGGAACCTACAATGAGCAGTTCTTC.

This clonotype has a count of ten or more. The chain employs TRBV7-2 and TRBJ2-1; D is uncertain. CDR3 length equals 16 residues. Trimming removed 1 base from V and 5 bases from J, with 15 bases in between. Per the germline V gene, CDR1 is SGHTA and CDR2 is FQGNSA. The CDR3 nucleotides are TGTGCCAGCAGCTTAGACTCTCTATGGCCCCACAATGAGCAGTTCTTC. This gives the protein CASSLDSLWPHNEQFF. Drawing the rest from reference TRBV7-2 and TRBJ2-1, the complete variable domain is GAGVSQSPSNKVTEKGKDVELRCDPISGHTALYWYRQSLGQGLEFLIYFQGNSAPDKSGLPSDRFSAERTGGSVSTLTIQRTQQEDSAVYLCASSLDSLWPHNEQFFGPGTRLTVL.

This clonotype was recorded a few times. The chain joins TRBV7-2 to TRBJ2-7; TRBD1 matches at 7 bases. The trim removed 5 bases at V and 5 bases at J, leaving 0 bases unmatched. Germline V gene lookup returns CDR1 SGHTA and CDR2 FQGNSA. This CDR3 spans 11 amino acids. CDR3 sequence reads: CASSTGDEQYF. The CDR3 nucleotides read TGTGCCAGCAGCACAGGGGACGAGCAGTACTTC.

This clonotype showed up just a few times. For the CDR3, the DNA is TGTGCCAGCAGGCCGTCTGCGGGGACGAACACTGAAGCTTTCTTT. It yields the protein CASRPSAGTNTEAFF. The genes are TRBV7-9 and TRBJ1-1; TRBD1 might be the D (5 bases). Germline CDR1 SEHNR, CDR2 FQNEAQ (reference sequence). The ends were cut back, 6 bases at V and 1 base at J, with 15 bases in the middle. The CDR3 is 15 residues long.

This rearrangement joins TRBV7-2 to TRBJ2-1; 11 bases align to TRBD2. The CDR3 has 15 residues. V was clipped by 0 bases and J by 8 bases; unmatched bases: 3. CDR1 SGHTA and CDR2 FQGNSA come from the germline V gene. The CDR3 region is CASSLAGSGGDEQFF. In nucleotides, the CDR3 is TGTGCCAGCAGCTTAGCGGGTAGCGGGGGGGATGAGCAGTTCTTC.

In this sample, this clonotype turned up many times. The V gene is TRBV7-2, the J gene TRBJ1-2, with D possibly matching TRBD1 (6 bases). This CDR3 has 14 residues. The V end was cut by 5 bases, the J end by 4 bases, with 14 bases between. Per germline, CDR1 SGHTA and CDR2 FQGNSA. CDR3 sequence (DNA): TGTGCCAGCAGCCTCGGACAGATGGGCTATGGCTACACCTTC. Its protein product is CASSLGQMGYGYTF.

The rearrangement links TRBV4-1 to TRBJ1-2; weak D call: TRBD1 (5 bases). V was trimmed by 4 bases and J by 8 bases, leaving 26 bases between them. Germline V lookup: CDR1 MGHRA, CDR2 YSYEKL. The CDR3 sequence is 17 residues long. CDR3 sequence reads: CASSRELGLSGLEGYTF. CDR3 in DNA: TGCGCCAGCAGCCGGGAACTTGGACTGTCGGGGCTTGAAGGCTACACCTTC.

This clonotype was detected a few times. The rearrangement uses TRBV19 and TRBJ2-1; 8 nucleotides match TRBD1. Germline V gene data show CDR1 as LNHDA and CDR2 as SQIVND (reference sequence). This CDR3 comprises 12 residues. Germline trimming cut 6 bases from V and 9 bases from J; bases unmatched to any gene: 4. The CDR3 is CASRRDRGEQFF. CDR3 coding DNA: TGTGCCAGTAGGAGAGACAGGGGTGAGCAGTTCTTC.

The V gene is TRBV6-2 or TRBV6-3, the J gene TRBJ1-1, with D possibly being TRBD1 (6 bases). The CDR3 totals 14 residues. V lost 5 bases to trimming and J lost 2 bases, with 12 bases between them. Germline V CDR1 and CDR2: MNHEY, SVGEGT. The CDR3 DNA reads TGTGCCAGCAGTATACAGGGCGGTAACACTGAAGCTTTCTTT. Amino acids: CASSIQGGNTEAFF.

This clonotype was detected only a few times. The chain recombines TRBV7-2 with TRBJ2-6; D gene uncertain. CDR1 is SGHTA, CDR2 FQGNSA, per germline. The V and J ends lost 3 bases and 0 bases respectively, with 15 bases between them. The CDR3 covers 18 residues. This CDR3 is CASSLTPRALSGANVLTF. DNA of the CDR3: TGTGCCAGCAGCTTGACACCTAGAGCCCTCTCTGGGGCCAACGTCCTGACTTTC.